One sample yielded the 23 T cell receptor beta chains listed below, sequenced in a study of regulatory T cells in long-lasting Graves disease (dated by TCRdb to the early 2020s). In light of the paper, this sample's time point label describes: persistent/refractory GD, antithyroid drugs over 5 years with positive TRAb. RNA was extracted from PBMCs in TRIzol for both TCR sequencing and RNA sequencing. Library preparation was by multiplex PCR. Reads for this sample came from an Illumina HiSeq 4000. TCR beta libraries were built with iRepertoire HTBI primers and Arm-PCR amplification of CDR3 regions. TCRdb itself trimmed the public reads at Q25 with fastp, ran MiXCR and retained productive beta chains. Identical CDR3 protein sequences are pooled into one entry, listed with their most common genes and DNA. The sample data list 700,000 or so distinct CDR3 sequences, and about 30% of these were observed just once. In total, the top ten clones hold 40% to 55% of the sample.

Here the sequenced sample was peripheral blood mononuclear cells (PBMCs), taken when the disease was refractory, from a patient treated with antithyroid drugs. These receptors all come from a female donor with Graves disease.

There are many counts of this clonotype. The chain uses TRBV25-1 and TRBJ1-5; 7 bases are shared with TRBD1. There are 15 residues in the CDR3. The germline V gene has CDR1 MGHDK and CDR2 SYGVNS. The V and J ends lost 1 base and 4 bases, in that order; junction bases with no gene match: 4. Written as DNA, the CDR3 is TGTGCCAGCAGTGAATTTACAGGGGATAATCAGCCCCAGCATTTT. This gives the protein CASSEFTGDNQPQHF.

The gene calls are TRBV2 and TRBJ2-7; 10 nucleotides agree with TRBD1. CDR3 length: 14 amino acids. Trimming at V came to 6 bases and at J to 2 bases, leaving 4 bases not matched to a gene. CDR1 is SNHLY, CDR2 FYNNEI, per germline. The CDR3 is CASRAGTGAYEQYF. The CDR3 DNA sequence: TGTGCCAGCAGAGCCGGGACAGGGGCCTACGAGCAGTACTTC.

This clonotype has a count of ten or more. The chain combines TRBV12-5 with TRBJ1-6, with D tentatively TRBD1 (5 bases). The V end lost 4 bases, the J end lost 8 bases, and 15 bases lay between the germline ends. The CDR3 extends over 15 amino acids. Germline values: CDR1 LGHNT, CDR2 FRNRAP. The CDR3 DNA is TGTGCTAGTGGTTCCAGTCGGAGGGACGATTCACCCCTCCACTTT. Protein product: CASGSSRRDDSPLHF.

This clonotype has only a few counts. V and J are TRBV28 and TRBJ1-5; TRBD1 agrees at 11 bases. CDR3 length: 15 amino acids. J gave up 6 bases and V 6 bases, and 7 bases lay outside the gene matches. In germline, CDR1 is MDHEN, CDR2 SYDVKM. CDR3 loop: CASSSPGQGVQPQHF. The CDR3 DNA reads as TGTGCCAGCAGCTCACCGGGACAGGGGGTTCAGCCCCAGCATTTT.

The chain uses TRBV6-2 or TRBV6-3 and TRBJ2-2; D is ambiguous. CDR3 length: 12 amino acids. V shed 5 bases and J shed 6 bases, with 7 bases lying between them. Germline CDR1 and CDR2: MNHEY and SVGEGT. CDR3 bases: TGTGCCAGCAGTGCTGGCCCCGGGGAGCTGTTTTTT. Translation: CASSAGPGELFF.

The V and J genes are TRBV6-1 and TRBJ2-2; D remains ambiguous. The CDR3 is made up of 15 amino acids. The V end was cut by 9 bases, the J end by 4 bases, with 18 bases between. The germline gives CDR1 MNHNS, CDR2 SASEGT. The chain's CDR3 is CASEQWGDLTGELFF. DNA of the CDR3: TGTGCCAGTGAACAATGGGGTGATCTCACCGGGGAGCTGTTTTTT.

The rearrangement links TRBV7-9 to TRBJ1-5; no clear D gene. The V gene lost 7 bases and the J gene lost 3 bases, with 16 bases spanning the gap. CDR1 is SEHNR and CDR2 is FQNEAQ in the germline V gene (reference sequence). This CDR3 has 15 amino acids. CDR3: CASTLVGRNNQPQHF. As DNA, the CDR3 is TGTGCCAGCACCCTAGTGGGCAGAAACAATCAGCCCCAGCATTTT.

This clonotype was seen ten or more times. The DNA for the CDR3 is TGTGCCACCCAGGAACTAGCGCCCTACGAGCAGTACTTC. Amino acids: CATQELAPYEQYF. This chain uses TRBV28 with TRBJ2-7, with TRBD2 matching 7 bases. This CDR3 comprises 13 residues. Germline CDR1 MDHEN, CDR2 SYDVKM. Trimming removed 10 bases from V and 2 bases from J; junction bases left unmatched: 8.

The gene calls are TRBV29-1 and TRBJ1-1, with 9 nucleotides matching TRBD1. Trimming took 5 bases from V and 4 from J; bases not matched to a gene: 5. CDR3 length: 13 residues. Germline assignment: CDR1 SQVTM and CDR2 ANQGSEA. CDR3 coding DNA: TGCAGCGTTATTGAGACAGGGGGCACTGAAGCTTTCTTT. It yields the protein CSVIETGGTEAFF.

This clonotype was seen only a few times. The CDR3 is CASSQAGVEAFF. The CDR3 bases are TGTGCCAGCAGCCAAGCTGGAGTTGAAGCTTTCTTT. The chain uses TRBV14 and TRBJ1-1; D is unresolved. The germline V gene has CDR1 SGHDN and CDR2 FVKESK. The CDR3 covers 12 residues. The V end was cut by 1 base, the J end by 7 bases, with 7 bases between.

This chain connects TRBV12-3 or TRBV12-4 to TRBJ1-5; 9 bases line up with TRBD1. Germline trimming cut 5 bases from V and 9 bases from J; bases unmatched to any gene: 11. The CDR3 is 15 amino acids. CDR3 amino acids: CASSPRQGVNSPQHF. In DNA form, the CDR3 reads TGTGCCAGCAGTCCTCGACAGGGGGTTAATTCGCCCCAGCATTTT.

There are a few counts of this clonotype. This chain joins TRBV29-1 and TRBJ1-1; TRBD1 might be the D (5 bases). The CDR3 spans 13 residues. The V gene lost 4 bases and the J gene lost 3 bases, with 12 bases spanning the gap. The germline CDR1 and CDR2 sequences are SQVTM and ANQGSEA. CDR3 region: CSVGEGWDTEAFF. The CDR3 coding sequence is TGCAGCGTTGGGGAGGGGTGGGACACTGAAGCTTTCTTT.

This chain uses TRBV18 with TRBJ1-1, with D unclear. CDR3 length equals 12 residues. Germline CDR1 is KGHSH and CDR2 is LQKENI. V was clipped by 2 bases and J by 7 bases, with 8 bases between them. CDR3 loop: CASSPETIEAFF. The CDR3 bases are TGTGCCAGCTCACCAGAGACAATTGAAGCTTTCTTT.

This clonotype was detected a few times. CDR3 sequence: CASRPDGYYSPLHF. As DNA, the CDR3 is TGTGCCAGTAGGCCCGACGGGTATTATTCACCCCTCCACTTT. The chain couples TRBV19 to TRBJ1-6, with no clear D. Germline V gives CDR1 LNHDA, CDR2 SQIVND (reference sequence). Trimming stripped 6 bases from V and 8 bases from J, with 14 bases between. CDR3 length: 14 residues.

The rearrangement uses TRBV10-3 and TRBJ1-2; TRBD1 matches 8 bases. Germline values: CDR1 ENHRY, CDR2 SYGVKD. This CDR3 has 14 amino acids. V dropped 1 base and J dropped 6; count of bases not matched to a gene: 4. The CDR3 protein is CAISEFQGADGYTF. In DNA form, the CDR3 reads TGTGCCATCAGTGAGTTCCAGGGGGCTGATGGCTACACCTTC.

This sequence joins TRBV30 and TRBJ1-2; D is ambiguous. The germline V gene has CDR1 GTSNPN and CDR2 SVGIG (reference sequence). The CDR3 runs 10 residues. Trimming stripped 4 bases from V and 4 bases from J, with 4 bases between. The DNA of the CDR3 is TGTGCCTGGAAAACCTATGGCTACACCTTC. Protein product: CAWKTYGYTF.

The CDR3 DNA follows: TGTGCCAGCAGCAAAGACAGCTTCCCAACTAATGAAAAACTGTTTTTT. Translated: CASSKDSFPTNEKLFF. The chain carries TRBV7-2 and TRBJ1-4; D is perhaps TRBD1 (5 bases). CDR3 size: 16 residues. CDR1 and CDR2 (germline): SGHTA, FQGNSA. V gave up 5 bases and J gave up 0 bases, with 13 bases separating them.

The chain has TRBV6-1 and TRBJ1-5; TRBD1 agrees at 8 bases. The germline V gene has CDR1 MNHNS and CDR2 SASEGT. The CDR3 has 16 amino acids. Trimming removed 5 bases from V and 0 bases from J; junction bases left unmatched: 6. In nucleotides, the CDR3 is TGTGCCAGCAGTCCCGGACAGGGCAATAGCAATCAGCCCCAGCATTTT. The encoded protein is CASSPGQGNSNQPQHF.

The gene calls are TRBV5-4 and TRBJ2-2; 7 bases fit TRBD1. There are 15 residues in the CDR3. CDR1 SGHNT and CDR2 YYREEE come from the germline V gene (reference sequence). Losses at the gene ends were 2 bases for V and 3 bases for J; bases not matched to a gene: 4. CDR3 region: CASSFRGFDTGELFF. The CDR3 coding sequence is TGTGCCAGCAGCTTCAGGGGGTTCGACACCGGGGAGCTGTTTTTT.

The chain uses TRBV6-5 and TRBJ2-6, with 7 nucleotides matching TRBD1. The V and J ends lost 2 bases and 1 base, in that order; junction bases with no gene match: 5. CDR3 length: 17 amino acids. Per germline, CDR1 MNHEY and CDR2 SVGAGI. The CDR3 sequence is CASSYRQGVSGANVLTF. The CDR3 nucleotides are TGTGCCAGCAGTTACCGGCAGGGGGTTTCTGGGGCCAACGTCCTGACTTTC.

This clonotype was counted between two and nine times. This chain uses TRBV6-1 with TRBJ2-2, with TRBD1 matching over 11 bases. Germline V CDR1 and CDR2: MNHNS, SASEGT. This CDR3 is 16 amino acids long. Trimming cost V 7 bases and J 7 bases; bases outside gene matches: 11. The CDR3 DNA is TGTGCCAGCACAACACGGGGGACAGGGGGAAGCGGGGAGCTGTTTTTT. It translates to CASTTRGTGGSGELFF.

V and J are TRBV12-3 or TRBV12-4 and TRBJ2-7; a possible D gene is TRBD2 (6 bases). CDR3 length equals 15 residues. With 4 bases removed from V and 0 bases from J, the gap between germline ends came to 13 bases. The CDR3 DNA follows: TGTGCCAGCAGTTCAGGCGGGGCTAGCTCCTACGAGCAGTACTTC. It is translated as CASSSGGASSYEQYF.

The V gene is TRBV20-1, the J gene TRBJ1-1; 8 bases map to TRBD1. Germline values: CDR1 DFQATT, CDR2 SNEGSKA (reference sequence). This CDR3 contains 14 residues. Trimming at V came to 3 bases and at J to 6 bases, leaving 9 bases not matched to a gene. The CDR3 DNA reads as TGCAGTGCTAGCAGGGGGCAGATGGGCTCTGAAGCTTTCTTT. Its translation: CSASRGQMGSEAFF.